The 16 T cell receptor beta chains reported below all come from one sample, sequenced in a study of beta chain features in type 1 diabetes. The authors reverse transcribed all of the isolated RNA, so sequencing captured expressed TCRB transcripts. Assay used: immunoSEQ multiplex PCR; TCRdb lists only in-frame clones, some missing. The table records about 290,000 clones, 8% of them present only once. Sequencing was done on a sample of central memory CD4+ T cells from blood. The receptor set was obtained from a woman between 18 and 29 years old in good health.

This clone was picked up many times. This sequence joins TRBV4-1 and TRBJ1-1; 12 nucleotides match TRBD1. Per the germline V gene, CDR1 is MGHRA and CDR2 is YSYEKL. CDR3 length: 16 residues. Unmatched junction bases numbered 5, after V lost 1 base and J lost 5 bases. The DNA of the CDR3 is TGCGCCAGCAGCCAAGGGGACAGGGGGCTGCGGACTGAAGCTTTCTTT. Its protein is CASSQGDRGLRTEAFF.

The gene calls are TRBV5-4 and TRBJ2-3; 9 positions agree with TRBD2. This CDR3 contains 13 residues. The junction had 5 bases not matched to a gene; V was cut back by 2 bases and J by 10 bases. CDR1 SGHNT and CDR2 YYREEE come from the germline V gene (reference sequence). CDR3 sequence: CASSLDSGGPQYF. In nucleotides, the CDR3 is TGTGCCAGCAGCTTAGATAGCGGGGGACCGCAGTATTTT.

V and J are TRBV14 and TRBJ1-1; D remains unclear. The CDR3 is 11 residues long. Germline V gene data show CDR1 as SGHDN and CDR2 as FVKESK. V lost 1 base to trimming and J lost 8 bases, with 5 bases between them. As DNA, the CDR3 is TGTGCCAGCAGCCAAGCGATAGAAGCTTTCTTT. Amino acid sequence: CASSQAIEAFF.

This chain uses TRBV7-2 with TRBJ1-4; D not resolved. The CDR3 has 15 residues. V was clipped by 1 base and J by 5 bases, with 11 bases between them. Germline loops: CDR1 SGHTA, CDR2 FQGNSA. The CDR3 DNA sequence: TGTGCCAGCAGCTTAGGCCAGGCCGAGAATGAAAAACTGTTTTTT. It is translated as CASSLGQAENEKLFF.

V usage is TRBV5-1 and J usage is TRBJ2-3, with TRBD1 identical over 9 bases. Losses at the gene ends were 4 bases for V and 2 bases for J; bases not matched to a gene: 5. Germline V CDR1 and CDR2: SGHRS, YFSETQ. This CDR3 comprises 15 residues. The CDR3 DNA follows: TGCGCCAGCAGCCAGACAGGGGGGGTCACAGATACGCAGTATTTT. This codes for CASSQTGGVTDTQYF.

This clone was observed at least ten times. The rearrangement links TRBV5-1 to TRBJ2-2; D not resolved. The CDR3 totals 15 residues. Germline loops: CDR1 SGHRS, CDR2 YFSETQ. V lost 0 bases and J 0 bases, leaving 6 bases between the germline ends. The CDR3 is CASSLDGPNTGELFF. CDR3 coding DNA: TGCGCCAGCAGCTTGGACGGACCGAACACCGGGGAGCTGTTTTTT.

J is TRBJ1-2 and V is TRBV27; D possibly corresponds to TRBD1 (5 bases). Trimming cost V 2 bases and J 6 bases, with 13 bases left between them. The CDR3 contains 14 residues. The germline CDR1 and CDR2 sequences are MNHEY and SMNVEV (reference sequence). CDR3: CASSLRQRGDGYTF. The CDR3 DNA reads as TGTGCCAGCAGTTTACGACAGAGGGGCGATGGCTACACCTTC.

The chain employs TRBV7-2 and TRBJ2-1, with 9 bases lining up with TRBD2. CDR3 length equals 17 residues. Germline V gene data show CDR1 as SGHTA and CDR2 as FQGNSA. With V trimmed by 2 bases and J by 4 bases, 9 bases remained unmatched. The CDR3 sequence is CASSLQSGSGGYNEQFF. As DNA, the CDR3 is TGTGCCAGCAGCTTACAGTCAGGGAGCGGGGGGTACAATGAGCAGTTCTTC.

This clone was detected only a few times. The DNA of the CDR3 is TGTGCCAGCAGCCTCGGACCACGTACGCAGTATTTT. This encodes CASSLGPRTQYF. The genes are TRBV7-8 and TRBJ2-3; D is ambiguous. CDR1 is SGHVS, CDR2 FQNEAQ, per germline. The length of the CDR3 is 12 residues. Trimming stripped 5 bases from V and 8 bases from J, with 11 bases between.

The chain employs TRBV14 and TRBJ1-6, with 9 positions matching TRBD1. V was clipped by 0 bases and J by 10 bases; unmatched bases: 13. There are 18 residues in the CDR3. Looked up from germline, CDR1 is SGHDN and CDR2 is FVKESK. The CDR3 loop is CASSQDAHGTGLNSPLHF. CDR3 sequence (DNA): TGTGCCAGCAGCCAAGATGCTCACGGGACAGGGCTGAACTCACCCCTCCACTTT. The full variable domain, rest sourced from reference TRBV14 and TRBJ1-6, is EAGVTQFPSHSVIEKGQTVTLRCDPISGHDNLYWYRRVMGKEIKFLLHFVKESKQDESGMPNNRFLAERTGGTYSTLKVQPAELEDSGVYFCASSQDAHGTGLNSPLHFGNGTRLTVT.

This clone was detected ten times or more. The V and J genes are TRBV29-1 and TRBJ2-5; 11 nucleotides agree with TRBD2. J lost 4 bases, V lost 7 bases, and 2 bases had no gene match. This CDR3 is 12 amino acids long. CDR1 SQVTM and CDR2 ANQGSEA come from the germline V gene. The CDR3 loop is CSALAGGETQYF. The DNA of the CDR3 is TGCAGCGCCCTAGCGGGGGGAGAGACCCAGTACTTC.

The chain employs TRBV7-2 and TRBJ2-7; 11 bases line up with TRBD1. Looked up from germline, CDR1 is SGHTA and CDR2 is FQGNSA. The CDR3 consists of 15 residues. Trimming took 5 bases from V and 2 from J; bases not matched to a gene: 5. Here the CDR3 reads CASSTGQGGTYEQYV. The CDR3 nucleotides are TGTGCCAGCAGCACGGGACAGGGGGGAACCTACGAGCAGTACGTC.

The CDR3 region is CASSLERWGYEQYF. The CDR3 DNA reads TGTGCCAGCAGCTTAGAAAGGTGGGGCTACGAGCAGTACTTC. The chain carries TRBV11-3 and TRBJ2-7; D uncertain. V lost 0 bases and J 3 bases, leaving 9 bases between the germline ends. Germline-derived CDR1 and CDR2 are SGHNT and YENEEA. The CDR3 has 14 residues.

V usage is TRBV11-2 and J usage is TRBJ1-5; 10 bases align to TRBD1. The CDR3 spans 16 residues. V shed 5 bases, J shed 7 bases, and the junction held 11 bases outside the gene matches. The V gene's germline CDR1 is SGHAT and CDR2 FQNNGV. For the CDR3, the DNA is TGTGCCAGCAGCCCAGGCGGGACAGGGGATTACCAGCCCCAGCATTTT. Translated, it gives CASSPGGTGDYQPQHF.

The rearrangement joins TRBV4-3 to TRBJ1-2; 9 nucleotides line up with TRBD1. The CDR3 runs to 16 residues. V shed 3 bases, J shed 2 bases, and the junction held 7 bases outside the gene matches. Germline CDR1 LGHNA, CDR2 YSLEER. This chain's CDR3 is CASSQGSGQGNYGYTF. The CDR3 DNA is TGCGCCAGCAGCCAGGGGTCGGGACAGGGCAACTATGGCTACACCTTC.

This clone was recorded a few times. The genes are TRBV2 and TRBJ1-5; unclear D gene. Per germline, CDR1 SNHLY and CDR2 FYNNEI. V shed 0 bases and J shed 7 bases, with 7 bases lying between them. The CDR3 loop spans 13 amino acids. The chain's CDR3 is CASSEARSQPQHF. In nucleotides, the CDR3 is TGTGCCAGCAGTGAAGCGCGATCCCAGCCCCAGCATTTT.